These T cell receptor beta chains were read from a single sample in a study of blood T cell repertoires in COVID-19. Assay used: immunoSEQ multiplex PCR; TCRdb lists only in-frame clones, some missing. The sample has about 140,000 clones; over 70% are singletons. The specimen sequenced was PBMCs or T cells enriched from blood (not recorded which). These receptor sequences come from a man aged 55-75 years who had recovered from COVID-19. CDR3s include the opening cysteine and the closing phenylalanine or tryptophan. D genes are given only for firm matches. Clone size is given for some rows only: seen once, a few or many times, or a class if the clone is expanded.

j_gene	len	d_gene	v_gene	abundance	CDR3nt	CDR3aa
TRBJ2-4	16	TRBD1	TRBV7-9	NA	TGTGCCAGCAGCTCATGGACAGGGTTAGCCAAAAACATTCAGTACTTC	CASSSWTGLAKNIQYF
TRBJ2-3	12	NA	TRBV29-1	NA	TGCAGCGTTCCTAGTCTCACAGATACGCAGTATTTT	CSVPSLTDTQYF
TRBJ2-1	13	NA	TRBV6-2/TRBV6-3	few	TGTGCCAGCAGCGCCCGGGAGTACAATGAGCAGTTCTTC	CASSAREYNEQFF
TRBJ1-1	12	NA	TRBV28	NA	TGTGCCAGCATAGCATTGAACACTGAAGCTTTCTTT	CASIALNTEAFF
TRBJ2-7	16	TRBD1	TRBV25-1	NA	TGTGCCAGCCCTGACGGACAGGGTGAACCTACCTACGAGCAGTACTTC	CASPDGQGEPTYEQYF
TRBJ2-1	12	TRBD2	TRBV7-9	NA	TGTGCCAGCAGGTGGGGGGGCAATGAGCAGTTCTTC	CASRWGGNEQFF
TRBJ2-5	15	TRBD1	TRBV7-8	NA	TGTGCCAGCAGTTATTTTGCCAGGGGGCTTGAGACCCAGTACTTC	CASSYFARGLETQYF
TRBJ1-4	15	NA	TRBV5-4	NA	TGTGCCAGCAGCTCGGCCGGACAGATTAATGAAAAACTGTTTTTT	CASSSAGQINEKLFF
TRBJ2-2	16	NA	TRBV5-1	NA	TGCGCCAGCAGCTTGGTAGGGGTCCGCCGTGGCGGGGAGCTGTTTTTT	CASSLVGVRRGGELFF
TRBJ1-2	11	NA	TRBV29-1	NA	TGCGGCTCCCAGGGTGGCTATGGCTACACCTTC	CGSQGGYGYTF
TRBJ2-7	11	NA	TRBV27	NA	TGTGCCAGCTTTGGTAGTTACGAGCAGTACTTC	CASFGSYEQYF
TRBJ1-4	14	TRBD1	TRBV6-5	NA	TGTGCCAGCAGACCCACAGGGGGTGGTGAAAAACTGTTTTTT	CASRPTGGGEKLFF
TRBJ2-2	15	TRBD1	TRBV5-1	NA	TGCGCCAGCAGCTTGGACAGGGGGAACACCGGGGAGCTGTTTTTT	CASSLDRGNTGELFF
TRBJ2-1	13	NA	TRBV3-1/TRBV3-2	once	TGTGCCAGCAGCCAAGAGCGCGCCTATGAGCAGTTCTTC	CASSQERAYEQFF
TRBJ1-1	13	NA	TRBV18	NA	TGTGCCAGCACCGGGGAACTGGGGACTGAAGCTTTCTTT	CASTGELGTEAFF
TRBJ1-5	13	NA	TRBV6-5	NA	TGTGCCAGCAGGGGGCTCGAGACCCAGCCCCAGCATTTT	CASRGLETQPQHF
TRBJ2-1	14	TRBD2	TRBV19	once	TGTGCCAGTAGTATCCGGGGGGGCCTCGATGAGCAGTTCTTC	CASSIRGGLDEQFF
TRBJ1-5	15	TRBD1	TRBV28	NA	TGTGCCAGCAGAGGGGGGGACAGGAGCAATCAGCCCCAGCATTTT	CASRGGDRSNQPQHF
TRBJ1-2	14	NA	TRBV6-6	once	TGTGCCAGCATCCCCCTCGTAGGGGACTATGGCTACACCTTC	CASIPLVGDYGYTF
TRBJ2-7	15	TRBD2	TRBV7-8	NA	TGTGCCAGCAGCCGCGGGGGGACCTACTCCTACGAGCAGTACTTC	CASSRGGTYSYEQYF
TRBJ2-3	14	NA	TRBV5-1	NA	TGCGCCAGCAGCTCCCAACAGGAGACAGATACGCAGTATTTT	CASSSQQETDTQYF
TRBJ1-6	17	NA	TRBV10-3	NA	TGTGCCATCAGTGAGCTCAGGGTTATGTCGGAGTATTCACCCCTCCACTTT	CAISELRVMSEYSPLHF
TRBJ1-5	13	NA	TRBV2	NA	TGTGCCAGCGCCGGACCAGCGGGTCAGCCCCAGCATTTT	CASAGPAGQPQHF
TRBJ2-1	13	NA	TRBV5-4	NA	TGTGCCAGCAGGTTAACTAGTCTGCATGAGCAGTTCTTC	CASRLTSLHEQFF
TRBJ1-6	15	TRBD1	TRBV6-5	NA	TGTGCCAGCAGTTACGGGACAGGGAGAAATTCACCCCTCCACTTT	CASSYGTGRNSPLHF
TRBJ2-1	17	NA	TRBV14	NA	TGTGCCAGCAGCCAAGATGTTCCCCCCAGCTCCTACAATGAGCAGTTCTTC	CASSQDVPPSSYNEQFF
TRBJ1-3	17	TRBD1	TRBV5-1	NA	TGCGCCAGCAGCTTGACTGACAGGGGATTAGCTGGAAACACCATATATTTT	CASSLTDRGLAGNTIYF